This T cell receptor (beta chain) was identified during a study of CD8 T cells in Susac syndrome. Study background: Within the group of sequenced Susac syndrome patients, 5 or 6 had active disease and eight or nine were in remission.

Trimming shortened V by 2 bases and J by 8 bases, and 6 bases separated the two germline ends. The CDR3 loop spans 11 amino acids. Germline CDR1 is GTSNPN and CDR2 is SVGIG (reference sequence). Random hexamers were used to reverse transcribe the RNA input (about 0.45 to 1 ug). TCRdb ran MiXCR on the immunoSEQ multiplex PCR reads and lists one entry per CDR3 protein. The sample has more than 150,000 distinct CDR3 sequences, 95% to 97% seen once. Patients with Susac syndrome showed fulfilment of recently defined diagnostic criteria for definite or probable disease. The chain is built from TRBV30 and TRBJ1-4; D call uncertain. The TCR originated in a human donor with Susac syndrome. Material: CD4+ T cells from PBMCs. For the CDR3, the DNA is TGTGCCTGGAGTATCCGGGAAAAACTGTTTTTT. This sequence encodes CAWSIREKLFF.